The 19 T cell receptor beta chains presented below share a single source sample, sequenced in a study of cytomegalovirus exposure and HLA in healthy donors. The PCR contained 60 Vbeta and 13 Jbeta primers. Assay: immunoSEQ multiplex PCR; the TCRdb copy retains only in-frame clones and omits some. The sample records about 190,000 clones, around nine tenths being singletons. The specimen was PBMCs. The receptors were sampled from a woman under 30 in good health and CMV-seronegative.

With respect to this clone: Germline and junction disagree at one end, which may indicate a read error. CDR3 sequence reads: CASSPQGLGEQYF. CDR3 DNA sequence: TGTGCTAGCAGCCCGCAGGGATTGGGGGAGCAGTACTTC. The chain recombines TRBV7-7 with TRBJ2-7, with a tentative D call TRBD1 (5 bases). CDR3 length: 13 amino acids. Germline values: CDR1 SSHAT, CDR2 FNYEAQ (reference sequence).

This chain joins TRBV2 and TRBJ2-1, with D perhaps matching TRBD2 (6 bases). Trimming left V 7 bases short and J 4 bases short, with 17 bases between. Germline V gives CDR1 SNHLY, CDR2 FYNNEI. The CDR3 is 15 amino acids. CDR3: CASIWEDTDYNEQFF. CDR3 nucleotides: TGTGCCAGCATATGGGAGGACACGGATTACAATGAGCAGTTCTTC.

This clone was recorded only once. V gene TRBV7-8 combines with J gene TRBJ2-7; D possibly corresponds to TRBD2 (6 bases). CDR3 size: 17 residues. Germline V gene data show CDR1 as SGHVS and CDR2 as FQNEAQ. V shed 0 bases and J shed 2 bases, with 17 bases lying between them. CDR3 protein: CASSLASFGTGAYEQYF. CDR3 nucleotide sequence: TGTGCCAGCAGCTTAGCGTCCTTCGGGACGGGAGCCTACGAGCAGTACTTC.

The rearrangement links TRBV2 to TRBJ2-4; D is possibly TRBD1 (6 bases). V lost 10 bases to trimming and J lost 4 bases, with 11 bases between them. Per germline, CDR1 SNHLY and CDR2 FYNNEI. The CDR3 is 12 residues long. The CDR3 nucleotides read TGTGCCACCGGGACACCAAAAAACATTCAGTACTTC. Translated: CATGTPKNIQYF.

This clone was seen only once. The chain is built from TRBV6-5 and TRBJ2-1; D might be TRBD2 (5 bases). This CDR3 is 15 amino acids long. Germline CDR1 and CDR2: MNHEY and SVGAGI. Trimming left V 5 bases short and J 7 bases short, with 18 bases between. This CDR3 is CASSPSPGSRNEQFF. The CDR3 DNA follows: TGTGCCAGCAGTCCCTCCCCGGGGAGCAGAAATGAGCAGTTCTTC.

This rearrangement joins TRBV10-3 to TRBJ1-2; 9 bases map to TRBD1. Germline CDR1 ENHRY, CDR2 SYGVKD. The CDR3 totals 15 residues. V shed 4 bases and J 3 bases; nucleotides not matched to a gene: 6. Here the CDR3 reads CAISAYRGQDYGYTF. The CDR3 DNA sequence: TGTGCCATCAGTGCTTACAGGGGGCAGGACTATGGCTACACCTTC.

This chain connects TRBV25-1 to TRBJ2-3; 7 positions match TRBD2. Germline CDR1 and CDR2: MGHDK and SYGVNS. CDR3 length: 13 residues. Trimming took 7 bases from V and 2 from J; bases not matched to a gene: 3. In nucleotides, the CDR3 is TGTGCCAGCATCCGGGACTACACAGATACGCAGTATTTT. This codes for CASIRDYTDTQYF.

This chain uses TRBV30 with TRBJ2-5, with 10 bases that match TRBD1. V gave up 0 bases and J gave up 9 bases; unmatched junction bases: 4. CDR3 length: 13 residues. CDR1 and CDR2 (germline): GTSNPN, SVGIG (reference sequence). The CDR3 protein is CAWSVPDRGAQYF. CDR3 DNA sequence: TGTGCCTGGAGTGTACCGGACAGGGGGGCCCAGTACTTC.

Comment on this clone: At the DNA level, this CDR3 is encoded by other sequences in the same sample as well. The rearrangement links TRBV6-1 to TRBJ2-5, with 9 bases lining up with TRBD2. The V and J ends lost 3 bases and 2 bases, in that order; junction bases with no gene match: 4. Per germline, CDR1 MNHNS and CDR2 SASEGT. The CDR3 runs 15 residues. The CDR3 region is CASSESAGGQETQYF. CDR3 DNA: TGTGCCAGCAGTGAGTCAGCGGGGGGACAAGAGACCCAGTACTTC.

This clone was counted once. This rearrangement joins TRBV28 to TRBJ1-4; TRBD1 might be the D (6 bases). The CDR3 runs to 13 residues. Trimming removed 7 bases from V and 8 bases from J, with 14 bases in between. Germline CDR1 is MDHEN and CDR2 is SYDVKM. CDR3 sequence reads: CASIGGRNEKLFF. The CDR3 bases are TGTGCCAGCATCGGGGGGCGAAACGAAAAACTGTTTTTT.

This rearrangement joins TRBV27 to TRBJ2-2, with no clear D. Germline CDR1 is MNHEY and CDR2 is SMNVEV (reference sequence). This CDR3 has 13 amino acids. V dropped 5 bases and J dropped 1 base, with 5 bases sitting between them. This chain's CDR3 is CASSNQNTGELFF. CDR3 in DNA: TGTGCCAGCAGTAATCAGAACACCGGGGAGCTGTTTTTT.

This chain joins TRBV5-4 and TRBJ2-7, with 7 bases aligning to TRBD1. V dropped 4 bases and J dropped 1; count of bases not matched to a gene: 5. The CDR3 is made up of 14 amino acids. Germline V lookup: CDR1 SGHNT, CDR2 YYREEE (reference sequence). The CDR3 loop reads CASSPKGASYEQYF. The CDR3 DNA is TGTGCCAGCAGCCCCAAGGGGGCGTCCTACGAGCAGTACTTC.

J is TRBJ1-4 and V is TRBV9, with D possibly being TRBD1 (5 bases). Per the germline V gene, CDR1 is SGDLS and CDR2 is YYNGEE. The CDR3 is 15 residues long. Trimming pared 0 bases from V and 10 bases from J, leaving 16 bases between. For the CDR3, the DNA is TGTGCCAGCAGCGTAGCCTCGGCAGGGCCTGGAAAACTGTTTTTT. This gives the protein CASSVASAGPGKLFF.

This rearrangement joins TRBV4-1 to TRBJ2-1; 9 bases are shared with TRBD2. V dropped 0 bases and J dropped 5; count of bases not matched to a gene: 2. CDR3 length: 15 residues. Germline assignment: CDR1 MGHRA and CDR2 YSYEKL. CDR3 in DNA: TGCGCCAGCAGCCAAGATGGCGGGGGGGACAATGAGCAGTTCTTC. It is translated as CASSQDGGGDNEQFF.

The rearrangement uses TRBV2 and TRBJ1-1; 10 nucleotides line up with TRBD1. CDR1 is SNHLY and CDR2 is FYNNEI in the germline V gene. The V segment lost 6 bases and the J segment 7 bases; nucleotides outside the gene matches: 11. This CDR3 has 15 residues. CDR3 sequence: CASRKTGGDVSEAFF. The CDR3 DNA sequence: TGTGCCAGCAGGAAGACAGGGGGCGATGTTAGTGAAGCTTTCTTT.

J is TRBJ2-5 and V is TRBV2, with D tentatively TRBD2 (6 bases). Gene TRBJ2-7 matches the end of the DNA better, so the J call may be wrong. CDR3 size: 15 residues. The germline gives CDR1 SNHLY, CDR2 FYNNEI. The CDR3 DNA follows: TGTGCCAGCAGTGGGGGGGTTACTACCTCCTACGAGCAGTACTTC. Its protein product is CASSGGVTTSYEQYF.

The chain couples TRBV6-5 to TRBJ1-2; 8 bases line up with TRBD1. CDR1 is MNHEY and CDR2 is SVGAGI in the germline V gene. There are 13 residues in the CDR3. V lost 4 bases to trimming and J lost 7 bases; unmatched junction nucleotides: 5. The CDR3 DNA follows: TGTGCCAGCAGTTTCGGACAGGGCGGTGGCTACACCTTC. Protein sequence: CASSFGQGGGYTF.

This clone came up a few times. This rearrangement joins TRBV5-1 to TRBJ1-1; possible D gene TRBD1, 5 bases. CDR1 SGHRS and CDR2 YFSETQ come from the germline V gene. Trimming left V 0 bases short and J 3 bases short, with 9 bases between. The CDR3 totals 14 residues. This CDR3 is CASSLGNRYTEAFF. In DNA, the CDR3 is TGCGCCAGCAGCTTGGGCAACAGGTACACTGAAGCTTTCTTT.

The chain recombines TRBV4-1 with TRBJ2-3, with TRBD2 identical over 9 bases. Germline V gene data show CDR1 as MGHRA and CDR2 as YSYEKL. The CDR3 is 16 amino acids. V lost 5 bases to trimming and J lost 6 bases; unmatched junction nucleotides: 12. Here the CDR3 DNA reads TGCGCCAGCAGCAGATATAGCGGGGGCCCTCGGGATACGCAGTATTTT. This gives the protein CASSRYSGGPRDTQYF.